This entry concerns a single T cell receptor beta chain. This sample is drawn from a study of control samples from healthy donors and cancer patients. Using immunoSEQ multiplex PCR, the repertoire was profiled, and TCRdb retains in-frame clones only, with some absent. This sample yields 15,000 to 20,000 clones, of which roughly 89% are seen a single time; about 29% belongs to the top ten. The receptor was derived from a man aged 60 to 69 with head and neck cancer. The sequencing sample was made of PBMCs.

Here the CDR3 reads CASRTIGGNEQFF. In nucleotides, the CDR3 is TGCGCCAGCCGAACGATAGGCGGCAATGAGCAGTTCTTC. The chain links TRBV4-1 to TRBJ2-1; D uncertain. CDR1 is MGHRA, CDR2 YSYEKL, per germline. The ends were cut back, 8 bases at V and 6 bases at J, with 14 bases in the middle. The CDR3 loop spans 13 amino acids.